This T cell receptor (beta chain) came from a study of blood T cell repertoires in COVID-19. In the study overall: Acute and convalescent COVID-19 specimens originated in the United States, Italy and Spain. Sources were T cells, B-cell-depleted T cells, or PBMCs; the material itself was cDNA or gDNA.

This CDR3 region has 15 residues. V gave up 3 bases and J gave up 2 bases; unmatched junction bases: 2. Germline CDR1 is DFQATT and CDR2 is SNEGSKA (reference sequence). Data came from immunoSEQ multiplex PCR; TCRdb stores just in-frame clones and leaves some out. There are fewer than 300,000 clones in the sample; approximately 89% occur only once, and roughly 9.8% lies in the top ten. The sample comprised peripheral blood. The TCR was taken from a man aged 35-49 years who had recovered from COVID-19. The V call is TRBV20-1, the J call TRBJ2-2; 11 nucleotides agree with TRBD2. CDR3: CSASRLAGNTGELFF. The CDR3 DNA sequence: TGCAGTGCTAGTAGACTAGCGGGAAACACCGGGGAGCTGTTTTTT.